Shown below are 5 T cell receptor beta chains from a single sample sequenced in a study of blood T cells in healthy people across ages. It was with a sample-barcoded 5' primer and a J-beta primer mix that a second PCR of about 6 to 11 cycles was run. TCRdb itself ran the 5' RACE reads through MiXCR, one entry per CDR3 protein. The sample lists 650,000 to 1,000,000 distinct CDR3 sequences, 35% to 40% seen once, with over 10% in the top ten. The sequenced sample consisted of blood. All receptors come from a man younger than 30 in good health.

This clonotype was counted between two and nine times. This rearrangement joins TRBV28 to TRBJ1-1, with D uncertain. Germline V gene data show CDR1 as MDHEN and CDR2 as SYDVKM. This CDR3 spans 12 amino acids. V shed 1 base and J shed 13 bases, with 13 bases lying between them. In nucleotides, the CDR3 is TGTGCCAGCAGTTTATTCCTAGGGTCGGGTTTCTTT. Its translation: CASSLFLGSGFF.

J is TRBJ2-4 and V is TRBV5-1, with D possibly matching TRBD1 (5 bases). The ends were cut back, 3 bases at V and 8 bases at J, with 18 bases in the middle. The CDR3 totals 15 residues. Germline V gene sequence: CDR1 SGHRS, CDR2 YFSETQ. As DNA, the CDR3 is TGCGCCAGCAGCTCCCAGGGCATCGCCAGAGACATTCAGTACTTC. Encoded protein: CASSSQGIARDIQYF. The complete variable domain, with remaining parts taken from reference TRBV5-1 and TRBJ2-4, reads KAGVTQTPRYLIKTRGQQVTLSCSPISGHRSVSWYQQTPGQGLQFLFEYFSETQRNKGNFPGRFSGRQFSNSRSEMNVSTLELGDSALYLCASSSQGIARDIQYFGAGTRLSVL.

Worth noting for this clonotype: This may arise from a read error, as a much more abundant clone is one base away. The chain carries TRBV20-1 and TRBJ2-3; 8 bases map to TRBD2. The CDR3 has 15 amino acids. V trimming: 4 bases; J trimming: 7 bases; junction bases outside the gene matches: 13. Germline CDR1 DFQATT, CDR2 SNEGSKA (reference sequence). The CDR3: CSAIGGLGGPHTQYF. CDR3 sequence (DNA): TGCAGTGCTATTGGGGGACTAGGTGGACCACATACGCAGTATTTT.

This clonotype was counted only a few times. The gene calls are TRBV7-2 and TRBJ2-1, with D possibly being TRBD1 (5 bases). Germline V CDR1 and CDR2: SGHTA, FQGNSA. The CDR3 totals 15 residues. V lost 1 base to trimming and J lost 4 bases, with 11 bases between them. The chain's CDR3 is CASSLVGAGYNEQFF. The CDR3 region has the DNA TGTGCCAGCAGCTTAGTAGGGGCAGGGTACAATGAGCAGTTCTTC.

This clonotype was observed a few times. The V and J genes are TRBV7-2 and TRBJ2-3, with D possibly matching TRBD1 (5 bases). Germline V CDR1 and CDR2: SGHTA, FQGNSA. Trimming left V 7 bases short and J 4 bases short, with 15 bases between. The CDR3 spans 14 residues. CDR3 region: CASTRQTDSDTQYF. CDR3 nucleotide sequence: TGTGCCAGCACGCGACAGACTGATTCAGATACGCAGTATTTT.